Following are 20 T cell receptor beta chains from one sample sequenced in a study of cytomegalovirus exposure and HLA in healthy donors. The repertoire was sequenced with immunoSEQ multiplex PCR; TCRdb's copy has only in-frame clones and lacks some. The data hold approximately 210,000 clones, with around 88% observed a single time. The sequencing sample was made of PBMCs. The origin of the receptors is a woman in her late teens or twenties in good health and CMV-seronegative.

The chain carries TRBV5-1 and TRBJ2-6, with a weak D call TRBD1 (6 bases). The CDR3 contains 17 residues. V gave up 6 bases and J gave up 1 base, with 17 bases separating them. Germline V gene lookup returns CDR1 SGHRS and CDR2 YFSETQ. The CDR3 protein is CASMTGHRTSGANVLTF. CDR3 DNA: TGCGCCAGCATGACAGGACACCGAACTTCTGGGGCCAACGTCCTGACTTTC.

The chain combines TRBV4-2 with TRBJ2-7, with TRBD2 matching over 7 bases. The CDR3 runs to 15 residues. Trimming cost V 0 bases and J 5 bases; bases outside gene matches: 7. The germline gives CDR1 LGHNA, CDR2 YNFKEQ. CDR3 sequence (DNA): TGTGCCAGCAGCCAAGATTGGACTAGTTACAACGAGCAGTACTTC. Encoded protein: CASSQDWTSYNEQYF.

The chain recombines TRBV7-6 with TRBJ1-1, with D uncertain. Trimming removed 2 bases at V and 3 bases at J, with 16 bases between. The germline V gene has CDR1 SGHVS and CDR2 FNYEAQ. This CDR3 is built from 16 residues. The CDR3 nucleotides read TGTGCCAGCAGCTTATTTAGCCGGCAGGAGGACACTGAAGCTTTCTTT. This sequence encodes CASSLFSRQEDTEAFF.

The genes are TRBV5-1 and TRBJ2-7, with TRBD1 matching over 7 bases. CDR3 length: 16 residues. V dropped 4 bases and J dropped 6; count of bases not matched to a gene: 16. Germline CDR1 SGHRS, CDR2 YFSETQ. The CDR3 DNA reads as TGCGCCAGCAGCCTCCGAGGACAGGTCGTCGAGGGCGAGCAGTACTTC. Translation gives CASSLRGQVVEGEQYF.

CDR3 residues: CASSPTGYEQYF. The CDR3 DNA reads as TGTGCCAGCTCACCAACCGGGTACGAGCAGTACTTC. This chain connects TRBV18 to TRBJ2-7; no reliable D call. V was cut by 2 bases and J by 4 bases, with 6 bases left in between. CDR1 is KGHSH, CDR2 LQKENI, per germline. The CDR3 consists of 12 residues.

The chain is built from TRBV5-5 and TRBJ2-3, with 9 bases identical to TRBD2. The germline CDR1 and CDR2 sequences are SGHKS and YYEKEE (reference sequence). Trimming took 0 bases from V and 6 from J; bases not matched to a gene: 11. This CDR3 region has 17 residues. CDR3 sequence reads: CASSLAGGRASSDTQYF. The DNA for the CDR3 is TGTGCCAGCAGCTTGGCCGGCGGGAGGGCCTCGAGCGATACGCAGTATTTT.

The J gene is TRBJ2-7, the V gene TRBV5-4; 9 bases are a match to TRBD2. Germline V CDR1 and CDR2: SGHNT, YYREEE (reference sequence). This CDR3 region has 17 residues. J was trimmed by 5 bases and V by 1 base; bases with no gene match: 13. CDR3 sequence: CASSLSLGGRARHEQYF. As DNA, the CDR3 is TGTGCCAGCAGCTTGAGTCTTGGCGGGAGGGCCCGGCACGAGCAGTACTTC. The full variable domain, in which reference TRBV5-4 and TRBJ2-7 provide the parts outside the CDR3, is ETGVTQSPTHLIKTRGQQVTLRCSSQSGHNTVSWYQQALGQGPQFIFQYYREEENGRGNFPPRFSGLQFPNYSSELNVNALELDDSALYLCASSLSLGGRARHEQYFGPGTRLTVT.

This clone occurred a few times. The J gene is TRBJ1-4, the V gene TRBV7-9; 9 nucleotides agree with TRBD1. V gave up 2 bases and J gave up 10 bases; unmatched junction bases: 5. Germline V gene data show CDR1 as SEHNR and CDR2 as FQNEAQ (reference sequence). CDR3 length: 14 residues. The CDR3 bases are TGTGCCAGCAGCTTAAGGGACAGGGAAGGAAAACTGTTTTTT. Its protein is CASSLRDREGKLFF.

The genes are TRBV10-3 and TRBJ2-7; TRBD2 matches 8 bases. The V gene end was trimmed by 0 bases and the J gene end by 4 bases; junction bases not matched to a gene: 8. This CDR3 spans 16 amino acids. Germline V gene sequence: CDR1 ENHRY, CDR2 SYGVKD. In nucleotides, the CDR3 is TGTGCCATCAGTGAGTCGGACGCGGGAGGTCGGTACGAGCAGTACTTC. This codes for CAISESDAGGRYEQYF.

The rearrangement links TRBV29-1 to TRBJ1-2, with 10 bases matching TRBD1. Germline CDR1 SQVTM, CDR2 ANQGSEA. The CDR3 has 14 residues. Unmatched junction bases numbered 6, after V lost 0 bases and J lost 8 bases. CDR3 loop: CSVEDSDRGHGYTF. In DNA form, the CDR3 reads TGCAGCGTTGAAGATTCCGACAGGGGGCACGGCTACACCTTC. Variable domain in full (rest from reference TRBV29-1 and TRBJ1-2): SAVISQKPSRDICQRGTSLTIQCQVDSQVTMMFWYRQQPGQSLTLIATANQGSEATYESGFVIDKFPISRPNLTFSTLTVSNMSPEDSSIYLCSVEDSDRGHGYTFGSGTRLTVV.

The chain recombines TRBV27 with TRBJ2-1, with 13 bases identical to TRBD2. Germline lookup yields CDR1 MNHEY and CDR2 SMNVEV (reference sequence). This CDR3 has 18 amino acids. J gave up 7 bases and V 1 base, and 10 bases lay outside the gene matches. The DNA for the CDR3 is TGTGCCAGCAGTTTATGGCCCCGCCGGACTAGCGGGAGAAATGAGCAGTTCTTC. It codes for CASSLWPRRTSGRNEQFF.

The table lists this clone with a few counts. CDR3 sequence: CAWQTGNQPQHF. The CDR3 bases are TGTGCCTGGCAAACAGGGAATCAGCCCCAGCATTTT. This chain joins TRBV30 and TRBJ1-5, with D possibly TRBD1 on 6 matching bases. The germline gives CDR1 GTSNPN, CDR2 SVGIG (reference sequence). Deletions cut 5 bases from V and 4 bases from J, with 9 bases between. The CDR3 runs to 12 residues.

This rearrangement joins TRBV28 to TRBJ1-2; D is possibly TRBD1 (6 bases). The length of the CDR3 is 14 residues. V was shortened by 6 bases and J by 5 bases, with 16 bases between the two germline ends. Looked up from germline, CDR1 is MDHEN and CDR2 is SYDVKM. The CDR3 protein is CASSTRTAQYGYTF. In DNA, the CDR3 is TGTGCCAGCAGCACCAGGACAGCCCAGTATGGCTACACCTTC.

This clone was picked up one time. The chain combines TRBV9 with TRBJ1-4, with 8 bases matching TRBD1. Germline assignment: CDR1 SGDLS and CDR2 YYNGEE. V was clipped by 4 bases and J by 8 bases; unmatched bases: 13. The CDR3 extends over 16 amino acids. The CDR3 spells CASSPRQGAVEEKLFF. The CDR3 bases are TGTGCCAGCAGCCCCCGGCAGGGGGCTGTAGAGGAAAAACTGTTTTTT.

J is TRBJ2-1 and V is TRBV6-1, with D perhaps matching TRBD2 (6 bases). The CDR3 is 15 residues long. Germline V gene data show CDR1 as MNHNS and CDR2 as SASEGT. With 4 bases removed from V and 0 bases from J, the gap between germline ends came to 10 bases. CDR3 in DNA: TGTGCCAGCAGTGTGGCGGGGAGCTCCTACAATGAGCAGTTCTTC. This codes for CASSVAGSSYNEQFF.

The V and J genes are TRBV4-3 and TRBJ2-2, with unresolved D. The CDR3 sequence is 15 residues long. With 0 bases removed from V and 7 bases from J, the gap between germline ends came to 12 bases. The germline CDR1 and CDR2 sequences are LGHNA and YSLEER. CDR3 amino acids: CASSQDDSQGGELFF. The CDR3 DNA is TGCGCCAGCAGCCAAGATGACTCCCAAGGCGGGGAGCTGTTTTTT.

This chain uses TRBV27 with TRBJ2-3, with 12 bases lining up with TRBD2. This CDR3 comprises 21 residues. Germline CDR1 and CDR2: MNHEY and SMNVEV (reference sequence). With V trimmed by 2 bases and J by 3 bases, 18 bases remained unmatched. The CDR3 nucleotides read TGTGCCAGCAGTTTAGTGCCCCCAACCTCTCTAGCGGGAGGGCGGACAGATACGCAGTATTTT. This sequence encodes CASSLVPPTSLAGGRTDTQYF.

This chain links TRBV19 with TRBJ1-5; no clear D gene. V shed 3 bases and J shed 4 bases, with 4 bases lying between them. Germline loops: CDR1 LNHDA, CDR2 SQIVND (reference sequence). The CDR3 is made up of 12 amino acids. CDR3 amino acids: CASSMRNQPQHF. The CDR3 DNA is TGTGCCAGTAGTATGAGGAATCAGCCCCAGCATTTT. Supplemented by reference TRBV19 and TRBJ1-5, the full variable domain reads DGGITQSPKYLFRKEGQNVTLSCEQNLNHDAMYWYRQDPGQGLRLIYYSQIVNDFQKGDIAEGYSVSREKKESFPLTVTSAQKNPTAFYLCASSMRNQPQHFGDGTRLSIL.

This clone was found once. V gene TRBV5-1 combines with J gene TRBJ2-1, with 15 bases identical to TRBD2. Germline CDR1 reads SGHRS; CDR2 reads YFSETQ. V trimming: 2 bases; J trimming: 11 bases; junction bases outside the gene matches: 8. The CDR3 has 16 amino acids. CDR3 nucleotide sequence: TGCGCCAGCAGCTTCGAACCGGGACTAGCGGGAGGACAGCAGTTCTTC. This codes for CASSFEPGLAGGQQFF.

This chain links TRBV29-1 with TRBJ2-7; a weak D match, TRBD2 (5 bases). Germline V gene lookup returns CDR1 SQVTM and CDR2 ANQGSEA. The CDR3 sequence is 11 residues long. V was clipped by 8 bases and J by 2 bases, with 10 bases between them. The CDR3 here is CSFSDTYEQYF. CDR3 nucleotide sequence: TGCAGCTTTAGCGACACCTACGAGCAGTACTTC.